Following are 5 T cell receptor beta chains from one sample sequenced in a study of T cell responses to AZD1222 COVID-19 vaccine. Clones were sequenced by immunoSEQ multiplex PCR, and TCRdb holds only the in-frame ones, with some missing. Of 100,000 to 150,000 clones in the sample, more than 70% are singletons; the top ten hold less than 6%. Sequenced material: peripheral blood, taken on day 0 of AZD1222 vaccination. The receptors originated from an adult in good health.

This clone has more than one count but fewer than ten. This chain connects TRBV9 to TRBJ1-2; maybe TRBD1 (5 bases). Trimming stripped 4 bases from V and 3 bases from J, with 19 bases between. CDR1 and CDR2 (germline): SGDLS, YYNGEE. CDR3 length equals 16 residues. DNA for the CDR3: TGTGCCAGCAGCCCCGGCTGGGGCAGGGATGACTATGGCTACACCTTC. This translates into CASSPGWGRDDYGYTF.

The CDR3 DNA reads as TGTGCCAGCAGTGATCAGGCTAGCAATCAGCCCCAGCATTTT. Amino acids: CASSDQASNQPQHF. The rearrangement uses TRBV6-1 and TRBJ1-5; D not resolved. The CDR3 spans 14 residues. Per the germline V gene, CDR1 is MNHNS and CDR2 is SASEGT. The V end lost 3 bases, the J end lost 0 bases, and 6 bases lay between the germline ends.

The chain links TRBV7-6 to TRBJ2-7; tentative D call: TRBD2 (7 bases). The CDR3 has 14 amino acids. Trimming removed 5 bases at V and 5 bases at J, with 16 bases between. CDR1 SGHVS and CDR2 FNYEAQ come from the germline V gene. The CDR3 here is CASSARGASDEQYF. As DNA, the CDR3 is TGTGCCAGCAGCGCCCGGGGGGCCTCGGACGAGCAGTACTTC.

Of note for this clone: A read error may produce the germline difference seen at one junction end. V usage is TRBV7-7 and J usage is TRBJ2-1; 7 nucleotides match TRBD2. The CDR3 runs 15 residues. The germline gives CDR1 SSHAT, CDR2 FNYEAQ (reference sequence). The CDR3 loop is CASSSGGGPYNEQFF. CDR3 DNA: TGTGCTAGCAGCTCGGGGGGAGGCCCCTACAATGAGCAGTTCTTC.

CDR3 DNA sequence: TGTGCCAGCTCACCGATAGAGGAGACCCAGTACTTC. Amino acid sequence: CASSPIEETQYF. This chain uses TRBV18 with TRBJ2-5; D ambiguous. Germline-derived CDR1 and CDR2 are KGHSH and LQKENI. V lost 3 bases to trimming and J lost 5 bases, with 7 bases between them. This CDR3 has 12 residues. The full variable domain, with the rest looked up from reference TRBV18 and TRBJ2-5, is NAGVMQNPRHLVRRRGQEARLRCSPMKGHSHVYWYRQLPEEGLKFMVYLQKENIIDESGMPKERFSAEFPKEGPSILRIQQVVRGDSAAYFCASSPIEETQYFGPGTRLLVL.